This T cell receptor beta chain was captured in a study of read filtering for tumor transcriptome and immune sequencing. This library used roughly 0.4 ug RNA and molecular barcoded adaptors spanning alpha/delta and beta/gamma chains. A single record per CDR3 protein comes from TCRdb applying MiXCR to the reads. The repertoire holds 25,000 to 35,000 distinct CDR3 sequences, less than 20% seen once, with approximately 16% in the top ten. Deletions cut 5 bases from V and 6 bases from J, with 17 bases between. CDR1 and CDR2 (germline): DFQATT, SNEGSKA (reference sequence). The CDR3 sequence is 14 residues long.

Sequences were obtained from a population of CD138-negative cells sorted from bone marrow. This TCR came from a donor aged 40 or older with multiple myeloma. The gene calls are TRBV20-1 and TRBJ2-1; possible D gene TRBD2, 5 bases. DNA of the CDR3: TGCAGTGCTCGCCGGGATCCCATCACCAATGAGCAGTTCTTC. It yields the protein CSARRDPITNEQFF.